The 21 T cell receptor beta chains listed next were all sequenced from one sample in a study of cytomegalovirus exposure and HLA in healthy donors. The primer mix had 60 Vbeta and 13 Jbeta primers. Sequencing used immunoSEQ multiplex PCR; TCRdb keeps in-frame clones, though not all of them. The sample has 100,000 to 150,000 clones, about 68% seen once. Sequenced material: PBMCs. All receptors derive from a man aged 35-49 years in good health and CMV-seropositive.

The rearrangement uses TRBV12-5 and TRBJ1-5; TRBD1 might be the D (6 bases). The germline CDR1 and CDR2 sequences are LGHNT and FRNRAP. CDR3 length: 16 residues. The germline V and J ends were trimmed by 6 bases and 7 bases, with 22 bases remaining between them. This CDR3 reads CASGPSGQGIWQPQHF. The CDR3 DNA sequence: TGTGCTAGTGGGCCCTCCGGGCAGGGGATTTGGCAGCCCCAGCATTTT.

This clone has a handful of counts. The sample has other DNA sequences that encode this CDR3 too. CDR3: CASSVGPNPNTGELFF. CDR3 DNA: TGTGCCAGCAGCGTAGGGCCGAACCCGAACACCGGGGAGCTGTTTTTT. V gene TRBV9 combines with J gene TRBJ2-2; D is undetermined. CDR1 SGDLS and CDR2 YYNGEE come from the germline V gene. The germline V and J ends were trimmed by 0 bases and 0 bases, with 9 bases remaining between them. The CDR3 extends over 16 amino acids. The whole variable domain, remainder taken from reference TRBV9 and TRBJ2-2, is DSGVTQTPKHLITATGQRVTLRCSPRSGDLSVYWYQQSLDQGLQFLIQYYNGEERAKGNILERFSAQQFPDLHSELNLSSLELGDSALYFCASSVGPNPNTGELFFGEGSRLTVL.

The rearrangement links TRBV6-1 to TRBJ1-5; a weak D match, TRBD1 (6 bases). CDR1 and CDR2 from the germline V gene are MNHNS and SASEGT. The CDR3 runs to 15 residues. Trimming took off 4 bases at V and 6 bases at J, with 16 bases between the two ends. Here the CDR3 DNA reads TGTGCCAGCAGTGTTGGGGGGGCAGGGCGTCAGCCCCAGCATTTT. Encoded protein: CASSVGGAGRQPQHF.

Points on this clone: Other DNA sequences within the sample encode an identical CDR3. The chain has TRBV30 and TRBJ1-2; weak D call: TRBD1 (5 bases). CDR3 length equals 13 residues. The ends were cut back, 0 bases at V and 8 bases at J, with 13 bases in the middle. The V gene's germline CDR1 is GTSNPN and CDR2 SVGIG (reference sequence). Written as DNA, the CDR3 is TGTGCCTGGAGTGTACTGATGGGGCGAGGCTACACCTTC. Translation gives CAWSVLMGRGYTF.

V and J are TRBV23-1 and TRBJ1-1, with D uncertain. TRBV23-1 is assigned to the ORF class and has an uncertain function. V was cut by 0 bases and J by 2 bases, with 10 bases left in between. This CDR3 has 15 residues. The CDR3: CASSQSRTINTEAFF. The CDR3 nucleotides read TGCGCCAGCAGTCAATCGCGCACGATTAACACTGAAGCTTTCTTT.

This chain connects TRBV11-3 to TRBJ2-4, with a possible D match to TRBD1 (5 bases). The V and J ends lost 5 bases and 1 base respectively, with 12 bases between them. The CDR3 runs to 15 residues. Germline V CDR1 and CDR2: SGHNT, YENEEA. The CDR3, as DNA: TGTGCCAGCAGCCCCTCAGGGTTTGCCAAAAACATTCAGTACTTC. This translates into CASSPSGFAKNIQYF.

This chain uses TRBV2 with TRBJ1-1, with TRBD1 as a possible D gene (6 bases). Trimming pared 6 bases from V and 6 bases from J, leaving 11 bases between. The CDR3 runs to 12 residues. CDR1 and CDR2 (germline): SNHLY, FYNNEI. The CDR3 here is CASSERTAEAFF. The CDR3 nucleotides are TGTGCCAGCAGCGAGAGGACAGCTGAAGCTTTCTTT.

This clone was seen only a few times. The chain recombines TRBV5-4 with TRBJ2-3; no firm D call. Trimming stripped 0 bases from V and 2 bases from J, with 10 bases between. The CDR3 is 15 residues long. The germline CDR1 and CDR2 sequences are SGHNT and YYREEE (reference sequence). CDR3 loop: CASSLDSALTDTQYF. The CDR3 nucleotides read TGTGCCAGCAGCTTGGACAGTGCCCTCACAGATACGCAGTATTTT.

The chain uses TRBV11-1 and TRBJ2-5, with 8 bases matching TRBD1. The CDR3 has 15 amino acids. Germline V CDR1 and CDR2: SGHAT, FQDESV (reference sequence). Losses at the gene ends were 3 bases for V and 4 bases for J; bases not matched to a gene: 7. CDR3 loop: CASSFSGQEGETQYF. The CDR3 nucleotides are TGTGCCAGCAGCTTTTCGGGACAGGAGGGAGAGACCCAGTACTTC.

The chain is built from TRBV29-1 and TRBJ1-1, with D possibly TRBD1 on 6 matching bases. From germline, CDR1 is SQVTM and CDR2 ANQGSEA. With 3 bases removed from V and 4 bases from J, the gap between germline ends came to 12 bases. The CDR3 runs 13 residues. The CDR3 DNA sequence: TGCAGCGTTGAGGGGGGGCTATCCACTGAAGCTTTCTTT. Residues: CSVEGGLSTEAFF.

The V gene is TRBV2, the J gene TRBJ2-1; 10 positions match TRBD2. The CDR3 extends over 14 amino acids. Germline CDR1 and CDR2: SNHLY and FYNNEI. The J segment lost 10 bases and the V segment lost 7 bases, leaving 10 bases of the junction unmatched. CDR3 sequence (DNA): TGTGCCAGCATAGATAGGCTAGCGGGAGACGAGCAGTTCTTC. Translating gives CASIDRLAGDEQFF.

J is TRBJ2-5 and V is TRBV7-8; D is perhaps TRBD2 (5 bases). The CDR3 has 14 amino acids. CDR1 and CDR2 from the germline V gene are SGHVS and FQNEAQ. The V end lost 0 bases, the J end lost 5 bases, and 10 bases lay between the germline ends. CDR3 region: CASSLAHRGETQYF. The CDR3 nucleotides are TGTGCCAGCAGCTTAGCACACAGAGGGGAGACCCAGTACTTC.

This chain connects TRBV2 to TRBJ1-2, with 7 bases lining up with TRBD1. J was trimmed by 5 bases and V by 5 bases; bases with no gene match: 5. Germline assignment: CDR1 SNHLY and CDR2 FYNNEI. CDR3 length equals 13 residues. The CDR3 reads CASSLQGEYGYTF. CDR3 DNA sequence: TGTGCCAGCAGTTTGCAGGGGGAGTATGGCTACACCTTC.

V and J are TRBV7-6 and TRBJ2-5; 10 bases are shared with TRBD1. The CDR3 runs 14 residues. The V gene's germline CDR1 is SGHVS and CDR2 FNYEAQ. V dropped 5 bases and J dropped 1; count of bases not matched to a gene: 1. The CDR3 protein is CASSRQGAQETQYF. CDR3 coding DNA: TGTGCCAGCAGCCGACAGGGGGCCCAAGAGACCCAGTACTTC.

The CDR3 DNA reads TGTGCCAGCAGAGGACAGGGGTGGAGCACCGGGGAGCTGTTTTTT. The encoded protein is CASRGQGWSTGELFF. This chain joins TRBV2 and TRBJ2-2, with 9 bases that match TRBD1. Germline values: CDR1 SNHLY, CDR2 FYNNEI. Losses at the gene ends were 6 bases for V and 4 bases for J; bases not matched to a gene: 6. This CDR3 spans 15 amino acids.

Written as DNA, the CDR3 is TGTGCCAGCAGCCTAGGGGGCTGGGAGACCCAGTACTTC. This codes for CASSLGGWETQYF. The V gene is TRBV6-5, the J gene TRBJ2-5, with TRBD1 identical over 7 bases. The CDR3 is made up of 13 amino acids. V lost 6 bases to trimming and J lost 5 bases; unmatched junction nucleotides: 6. CDR1 is MNHEY and CDR2 is SVGAGI in the germline V gene.

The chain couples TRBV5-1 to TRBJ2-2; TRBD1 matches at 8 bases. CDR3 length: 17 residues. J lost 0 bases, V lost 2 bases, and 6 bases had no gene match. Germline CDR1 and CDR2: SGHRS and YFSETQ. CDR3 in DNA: TGCGCCAGCAGCTTAGGACAGGGTCGCGCGAACACCGGGGAGCTGTTTTTT. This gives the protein CASSLGQGRANTGELFF.

CDR3 region: CASSGRDIEAFF. CDR3 sequence (DNA): TGTGCCAGCAGCGGGAGGGACATTGAAGCTTTCTTT. The V gene is TRBV7-9, the J gene TRBJ1-1; TRBD1 is a possible D gene (6 bases). Germline CDR1 reads SEHNR; CDR2 reads FQNEAQ (reference sequence). This CDR3 has 12 residues. V shed 5 bases and J shed 7 bases, with 11 bases lying between them.

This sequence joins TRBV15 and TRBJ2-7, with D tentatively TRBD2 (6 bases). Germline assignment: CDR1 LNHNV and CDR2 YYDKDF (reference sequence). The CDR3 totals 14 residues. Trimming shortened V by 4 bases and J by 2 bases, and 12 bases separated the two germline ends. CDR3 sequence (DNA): TGTGCCACCAGCAAGGGACTTCTGCCCTACGAGCAGTACTTC. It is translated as CATSKGLLPYEQYF.

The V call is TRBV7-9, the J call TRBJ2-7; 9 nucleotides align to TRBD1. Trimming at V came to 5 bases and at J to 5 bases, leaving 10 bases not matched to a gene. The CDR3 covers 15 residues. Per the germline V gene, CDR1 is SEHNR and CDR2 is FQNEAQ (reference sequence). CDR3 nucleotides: TGTGCCAGCAGCCTCTACGGGACAGGGAGAAACGAGCAGTACTTC. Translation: CASSLYGTGRNEQYF.

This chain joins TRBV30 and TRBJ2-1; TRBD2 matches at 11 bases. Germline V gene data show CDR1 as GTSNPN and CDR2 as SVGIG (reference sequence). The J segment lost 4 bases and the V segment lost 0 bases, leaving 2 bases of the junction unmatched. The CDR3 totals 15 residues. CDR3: CAWSVLAGAYNEQFF. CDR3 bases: TGTGCCTGGAGTGTACTAGCGGGGGCATACAATGAGCAGTTCTTC.